Listed below are T cell receptor beta chains from one sample, sequenced in a study of T cell repertoires in cytomegalovirus infection. TCRdb called the reads again in MiXCR, with one record for every CDR3 protein. The sample has roughly 760,000 distinct CDR3 sequences, 35% seen once. The sequenced sample was PBMCs. The source of these receptors is a human donor in good health (CMV status not recorded). Some clones in this sample may be carry-over from other donors' samples. The CDR3 runs from the conserved cysteine through the conserved F or W. The D gene is left open where the match is weak. The size entry is marked missing in some rows and otherwise reads once, few, many or a size class.

TRBV7-2	TRBJ2-4	many	.	TGTGCCAGCAGCCCGCTTGCAAACAGGGTCCCCATTCAGTACTTC	CASSPLANRVPIQYF
TRBV10-3	TRBJ2-7	few	TRBD1	TGTGCCATCAGAGACGGACAGGGGTTAGTGGAGCAGTACTTC	CAIRDGQGLVEQYF
TRBV7-2	TRBJ1-6	few	TRBD1	TGTGCCAGCAGCTTAGAAGGGGGCCAGATTTCACCCCTCCACTTT	CASSLEGGQISPLHF
TRBV28	TRBJ1-2	few	.	TGTGCCTCAAGTCAGGGGAAAATAGGAGGCTATGGCTACACCTTC	CASSQGKIGGYGYTF
TRBV28	TRBJ1-5	.	.	TGTGCCAGCAGTTTAGAAGTGGCGAGCAATCAGCCCCAGCATTTT	CASSLEVASNQPQHF
TRBV4-1	TRBJ1-3	.	.	TGCGCCAGCAGCCAGGCAGTTTTCTCTGGAAACACCATATATTTT	CASSQAVFSGNTIYF
TRBV20-1	TRBJ1-6	.	.	TGCAGTGCTAGAGATTCTTCCGGGTTAGCTTCACCCCTCCACTTT	CSARDSSGLASPLHF
TRBV12-3/TRBV12-4	TRBJ2-1	few	.	TGTGCCAGCAGACCTTCTAGCGCCAGCTCCTACAATGAGCAGTTCTTC	CASRPSSASSYNEQFF
TRBV19	TRBJ2-1	.	.	TGTGCCACCGCGATAGGCCCGGGGGTGAATGAGCAGTTCTTC	CATAIGPGVNEQFF
TRBV5-1	TRBJ1-1	few	.	TGCGCCAGCAGCCCGGGACTGAGCGGGGTGGAAGCTTTCTTT	CASSPGLSGVEAFF
TRBV5-1	TRBJ1-2	.	.	TGCGCCAGCAGCTCCGGAGACAGAGCCTATGGCTACACCTTC	CASSSGDRAYGYTF
TRBV28	TRBJ1-2	many	.	TGTGCCAGCACCCAAGGGGGTACCAATCTTTCTGGCTACACCTTC	CASTQGGTNLSGYTF
TRBV5-6	TRBJ2-3	.	TRBD1	TGTGCCAGCAGCTTTCCGTCAGGGGGCGGCACAGATACGCAGTATTTT	CASSFPSGGGTDTQYF
TRBV11-2	TRBJ2-3	.	.	TGTGCCAGCAGCTTAGAGGGAGGGGGAGGCACAGATACGCAGTATTTT	CASSLEGGGGTDTQYF
TRBV29-1	TRBJ1-3	few	.	TGCAGCGTTGGCTTTGGGGGACCCGGAAACACCATATATTTT	CSVGFGGPGNTIYF
TRBV9	TRBJ1-1	.	.	TGTGCCAGCAGCGATCACAGGAGGGGGGGAACTGAAGCTTTCTTT	CASSDHRRGGTEAFF
TRBV28	TRBJ2-4	.	.	TGTGCCAGCAGCAGTAACAGGGAGGTCAAAAACATTCAGTACTTC	CASSSNREVKNIQYF
TRBV2	TRBJ2-7	few	TRBD1	TGTGCCAGCAAATGGGACAGATCCTACGAGCAGTACTTC	CASKWDRSYEQYF
TRBV29-1	TRBJ2-7	once	TRBD2	TGCAGCGTTGTTGCGGGGGGTGAGCAGTACTTC	CSVVAGGEQYF
TRBV7-9	TRBJ1-4	many	.	TGTGCCAGCAGCCCCAACCTGGGGGTCTCTAATGAAAAACTGTTTTTT	CASSPNLGVSNEKLFF
TRBV20-1	TRBJ2-7	once	.	TGCAGTGCTAGAAACATGGTAACACACGAGCAGTACTTC	CSARNMVTHEQYF
TRBV20-1	TRBJ2-7	.	.	TGCAGTCCCCTGACTTACGAGCAGTACTTC	CSPLTYEQYF
TRBV12-3/TRBV12-4	TRBJ2-7	.	.	TGTGCCAGCAGTCTAGGACAGCTGAGGGAGCAGTACTTC	CASSLGQLREQYF
TRBV12-3/TRBV12-4	TRBJ2-3	.	.	TGTGCCTGCAGTGCTGGGACACCCAGCACAGATACGCAGTATTTT	CACSAGTPSTDTQYF
TRBV28	TRBJ2-3	.	.	TGTGCCAGCAGTTTATTTGGGCCCATCTCAGGGTCGCAGTATTTT	CASSLFGPISGSQYF
TRBV28	TRBJ2-7	.	.	TGTGCCAGCAAGCTACATGGTTACGAGCAGTACTTC	CASKLHGYEQYF
TRBV29-1	TRBJ2-5	.	TRBD1	TGCAGCGTTGAATCCGGGACAGGGTTAGAGACCCAGTACTTC	CSVESGTGLETQYF